This T cell receptor (beta chain) came from a study of blood T cell repertoires in COVID-19. Study-level information: The United States, Italy and Spain supplied acute and convalescent COVID-19 samples. PBMCs, B-cell-depleted T cells, or T cells provided the cDNA or gDNA that made up the material.

With 6 bases clipped from V and 7 bases from J, the junction kept 12 bases outside the gene matches. This CDR3 has 15 residues. CDR1 and CDR2 (germline): MNHEY, SVGAGI. Recruits, aged about 18 to 100 years, lived in roughly 22 US areas. Original analysis: From reference gene primer amplification, estimates of nucleated cell counts were derived. Repertoires were generated with immunoSEQ multiplex PCR, while TCRdb's copy carries only in-frame clones and drops some. The DNA gave D and trimming, while V, J and clone size come from that table. The data show about 200,000 clones, with about 83% seen just once and about 6% held by the top ten.

The gene calls are TRBV6-5 and TRBJ1-3; 7 bases are a match to TRBD1. This TCR was sampled from a man aged 40-49 years with acute COVID-19. Specimen: PBMCs or T cells enriched from blood (not recorded which). The CDR3 loop is CASSPTPDRVNTIYF. CDR3 in DNA: TGTGCCAGCAGCCCAACTCCTGACAGGGTTAACACCATATATTTT.